This entry lists 10 T cell receptor beta chains sequenced from one sample in a study of CXCR3-negative and CXCR3-positive naive CD8 T cells. In preparing the TRB cDNA libraries, 5' RACE with UMI labels was used. From the 5' RACE reads, TCRdb lists one entry per CDR3 protein and no DNA. This sample contains 46,000 or so distinct CDR3 sequences. Sequenced: naive CXCR3- CD8+ T cells from blood. As to subset: CD45RO-CCR7+CD27+CD95- naive CD8+ T cells lacking CXCR3 (TNR3-). Receptor source: a human donor in good health. Some clones in this sample may be carry-over from other donors' samples.

This clonotype ranks as medium-sized in terms of frequency. This chain links TRBV28 with TRBJ2-1. CDR1 is MDHEN, CDR2 SYDVKM, per germline. The CDR3 sequence is 12 residues long. CDR3 protein: CASSFQSNEQFF.

This chain uses TRBV6-2 or TRBV6-3 with TRBJ2-3; TCRdb designates TRBD2, a call that cannot be tested without DNA. This CDR3 is built from 16 residues. Germline CDR1 MNHEY, CDR2 SVGEGT. The CDR3 sequence: CASSYGIAESTDTQYF.

The genes are TRBV7-9 and TRBJ1-5; TCRdb selects TRBD1, and the lack of DNA leaves this call unchecked. Germline V gene lookup returns CDR1 SEHNR and CDR2 FQNEAQ (reference sequence). This CDR3 has 18 residues. CDR3 sequence reads: CASSPTPGQGESNQPQHF.

V gene TRBV4-1 combines with J gene TRBJ2-3; TCRdb's assignment of TRBD2 cannot be checked, as there is no DNA. This CDR3 comprises 16 residues. Germline CDR1 and CDR2: MGHRA and YSYEKL. The CDR3 spells CASSQERGPVTDTQYF.

The chain links TRBV7-6 to TRBJ2-2; TCRdb's assignment of TRBD1 cannot be checked, as there is no DNA. CDR1 and CDR2 from the germline V gene are SGHVS and FNYEAQ. CDR3 length: 15 residues. CDR3: CASSPWTGGTGELFF.

This chain joins TRBV29-1 and TRBJ2-2; there is no DNA to check the TCRdb D call of TRBD2. Germline V lookup: CDR1 SQVTM, CDR2 ANQGSEA. The CDR3 spans 15 residues. The CDR3 sequence: CSVDHAGSNTGELFF.

The J gene is TRBJ1-1, the V gene TRBV3-1. The CDR3 is made up of 12 amino acids. CDR1 is LGHDT, CDR2 YNNKEL, per germline (reference sequence). The CDR3 spells CASSQVGTEAFF. Based on the CDR3 plus reference TRBV3-1 and TRBJ1-1, the full variable domain is DTAVSQTPKYLVTQMGNDKSIKCEQNLGHDTMYWYKQDSKKFLKIMFSYNNKELIINETVPNRFSPKSPDKAHLNLHINSLELGDSAVYFCASSQVGTEAFFGQGTRLTVV.

J is TRBJ2-3 and V is TRBV6-5; without DNA, the TCRdb call of TRBD2 cannot be checked. Germline V gene lookup returns CDR1 MNHEY and CDR2 SVGAGI. CDR3 size: 13 residues. The CDR3 sequence is CASSPLSLDTQYF.

The V gene is TRBV27, the J gene TRBJ2-1; TCRdb reports TRBD1, a call that lacks DNA to check it against. The CDR3 has 14 residues. Looked up from germline, CDR1 is MNHEY and CDR2 is SMNVEV (reference sequence). CDR3 residues: CASHVGGYHNEQFF.

This chain links TRBV28 with TRBJ2-7; lacking DNA, the TRBD2 call made by TCRdb goes unchecked. The CDR3 sequence is 11 residues long. The germline V gene encodes CDR1 MDHEN and CDR2 SYDVKM. CDR3 protein: CASRRGYEQYF.